These 10 T cell receptor beta chains were sequenced from one sample in a study of cytomegalovirus exposure and HLA in healthy donors. Method: immunoSEQ multiplex PCR; TCRdb's copy keeps in-frame clones and lacks some. The repertoire holds fewer than 150,000 clones, with around 86% as singletons. The sample comprised PBMCs. The origin of the receptors is a man between 18 and 35 years old in good health and CMV-seropositive.

V and J are TRBV5-1 and TRBJ1-1, with TRBD1 matching 11 bases. Looked up from germline, CDR1 is SGHRS and CDR2 is YFSETQ. The trim removed 4 bases at V and 4 bases at J, leaving 9 bases unmatched. There are 16 residues in the CDR3. CDR3 in amino acids: CASSPGTGGGFTEAFF. CDR3 coding DNA: TGCGCCAGCAGCCCCGGGACAGGGGGAGGATTCACTGAAGCTTTCTTT.

This clone came up once. The chain recombines TRBV7-9 with TRBJ1-1; 8 bases map to TRBD1. The junction had 4 bases not matched to a gene; V was cut back by 4 bases and J by 3 bases. There are 14 residues in the CDR3. Germline V CDR1 and CDR2: SEHNR, FQNEAQ (reference sequence). This CDR3 reads CASSSMDRDTEAFF. The CDR3 region has the DNA TGTGCCAGCAGCTCGATGGACAGGGACACTGAAGCTTTCTTT.

The chain has TRBV2 and TRBJ2-3; D remains unclear. The CDR3 contains 10 residues. V was clipped by 8 bases and J by 6 bases, with 6 bases between them. In germline, CDR1 is SNHLY, CDR2 FYNNEI. In DNA form, the CDR3 reads TGTGCCAGCGCGGCGGATACGCAGTATTTT. This translates into CASAADTQYF.

This rearrangement joins TRBV7-6 to TRBJ1-5, with 7 bases identical to TRBD1. There are 14 residues in the CDR3. V dropped 8 bases and J dropped 9; count of bases not matched to a gene: 13. The germline V gene has CDR1 SGHVS and CDR2 FNYEAQ. CDR3 DNA sequence: TGTGCCAGCTCTCAAGAGGGGGCGCGTGGGCCCCAGCATTTT. It is translated as CASSQEGARGPQHF.

This clone was found once. This sample also contains other DNA sequences that code for the same CDR3. This chain joins TRBV18 and TRBJ1-5; D unclear. The germline CDR1 and CDR2 sequences are KGHSH and LQKENI. The V end was cut by 3 bases, the J end by 4 bases, with 7 bases between. The CDR3 sequence is 13 residues long. Here the CDR3 reads CASSPGRNQPQHF. CDR3 nucleotide sequence: TGTGCCAGCTCACCGGGCCGGAATCAGCCCCAGCATTTT.

The chain is built from TRBV13 and TRBJ1-1, with 8 nucleotides matching TRBD1. The CDR3 loop spans 12 amino acids. With V trimmed by 5 bases and J by 9 bases, 5 bases remained unmatched. The germline V gene has CDR1 PRHDT and CDR2 FYEKMQ (reference sequence). The CDR3 reads CASSEQGGQAFF. CDR3 DNA sequence: TGTGCCAGCAGCGAACAGGGGGGGCAAGCTTTCTTT.

The chain is built from TRBV6-6 and TRBJ2-5; 10 positions agree with TRBD2. V was pared by 5 bases and J by 4 bases, with 7 bases of the junction left unmatched. The CDR3 totals 15 residues. Germline CDR1 MNHNY, CDR2 SVGAGI (reference sequence). This CDR3 reads CASSPAGLARETQYF. In DNA, the CDR3 is TGTGCCAGCAGTCCCGCGGGACTAGCGAGAGAGACCCAGTACTTC.

The chain is built from TRBV6-1 and TRBJ2-2, with a possible D match to TRBD1 (6 bases). The CDR3 spans 14 residues. V was trimmed by 6 bases and J by 0 bases, leaving 8 bases between them. Germline loops: CDR1 MNHNS, CDR2 SASEGT. In DNA, the CDR3 is TGTGCCAGCAGGGCAGGGGCGAACACCGGGGAGCTGTTTTTT. Protein product: CASRAGANTGELFF.

The chain carries TRBV6-5 and TRBJ2-1; 7 positions match TRBD2. The V segment lost 8 bases and the J segment 7 bases; nucleotides outside the gene matches: 8. The germline V gene has CDR1 MNHEY and CDR2 SVGAGI. The CDR3 is 13 amino acids. CDR3 nucleotide sequence: TGTGCCAGCTGGGGGGGGGAAACAAATGAGCAGTTCTTC. Its protein product is CASWGGETNEQFF.

The chain recombines TRBV6-1 with TRBJ2-6; TRBD1 might be the D (6 bases). The ends were cut back, 3 bases at V and 6 bases at J, with 12 bases in the middle. CDR3 length equals 15 residues. Looked up from germline, CDR1 is MNHNS and CDR2 is SASEGT. The CDR3 DNA follows: TGTGCCAGCAGTGACAGGGGAAGGGAGGCCAACGTCCTGACTTTC. It codes for CASSDRGREANVLTF.